This is a list of T cell receptor beta chains from one sample in a study of blood T cell repertoires in COVID-19. Profiled with immunoSEQ multiplex PCR; TCRdb holds only in-frame clones, not every one. Of around 220,000 clones in the sample, 80% to 90% were seen once. Sequencing was done on a sample of peripheral blood. These receptors originate from a man aged 45-65 years with acute or convalescent COVID-19. The CDR3 runs from the conserved cysteine through the conserved F or W. Each record gives: CDR3 protein, CDR3 DNA, V gene, J gene, D gene, clone size. D genes are given only for firm matches. A row's size may be missing; if present it is once, few, many or a size class.

cdr3_aa: CASSSGTSGGPPQFF
cdr3_nt: TGTGCCAGTAGTTCGGGGACTAGCGGGGGGCCACCGCAGTTCTTC
v_call: TRBV19
j_call: TRBJ2-1
d_call: TRBD2
clone_size: -

cdr3_aa: CASSSWTLGRGDTQYF
cdr3_nt: TGTGCCAGCAGCTCCTGGACGTTGGGTAGGGGAGATACGCAGTATTTT
v_call: TRBV7-9
j_call: TRBJ2-3
d_call: -
clone_size: -

cdr3_aa: CASSYDSLSNQPQHF
cdr3_nt: TGTGCCAGCAGTTATGACAGTTTGAGTAATCAGCCCCAGCATTTT
v_call: TRBV6-6
j_call: TRBJ1-5
d_call: -
clone_size: few

cdr3_aa: CASSLGGLASGELFF
cdr3_nt: TGCGCCAGCAGCTTGGGGGGACTAGCATCCGGGGAGCTGTTTTTT
v_call: TRBV5-1
j_call: TRBJ2-2
d_call: TRBD2
clone_size: -

cdr3_aa: CASSRPPAEAFF
cdr3_nt: TGTGCCAGCAGCCGGCCCCCCGCTGAAGCTTTCTTT
v_call: TRBV14
j_call: TRBJ1-1
d_call: -
clone_size: -

cdr3_aa: CASSLVRAYNEQFF
cdr3_nt: TGCGCCAGCAGCTTGGTGCGGGCCTACAATGAGCAGTTCTTC
v_call: TRBV5-1
j_call: TRBJ2-1
d_call: -
clone_size: -

cdr3_aa: CASSSEREVEKLFF
cdr3_nt: TGTGCCAGCAGCTCGGAGAGGGAGGTGGAAAAACTGTTTTTT
v_call: TRBV5-6
j_call: TRBJ1-4
d_call: -
clone_size: -

cdr3_aa: CASRGTVDNSPLHF
cdr3_nt: TGTGCCAGTAGGGGGACAGTGGATAATTCACCCCTCCACTTT
v_call: TRBV19
j_call: TRBJ1-6
d_call: TRBD1
clone_size: -

cdr3_aa: CASSRDLIGETQYF
cdr3_nt: TGTGCCAGCAGTAGGGACTTGATAGGAGAGACCCAGTACTTC
v_call: TRBV2
j_call: TRBJ2-5
d_call: -
clone_size: -

cdr3_aa: CASSRLTSGANTGELFF
cdr3_nt: TGTGCCAGCAGCCGCCTAACTAGCGGGGCCAACACCGGGGAGCTGTTTTTT
v_call: TRBV5-5
j_call: TRBJ2-2
d_call: TRBD2
clone_size: -

cdr3_aa: CASSFQMNTEAFF
cdr3_nt: TGTGCCAGCAGCTTCCAGATGAACACTGAAGCTTTCTTT
v_call: TRBV7-9
j_call: TRBJ1-1
d_call: -
clone_size: -

cdr3_aa: CASSEAGKGAIYNQPQHF
cdr3_nt: TGTGCCAGCAGTGAAGCAGGGAAGGGGGCTATCTACAATCAGCCCCAGCATTTT
v_call: TRBV2
j_call: TRBJ1-5
d_call: TRBD1
clone_size: -

cdr3_aa: CASSLKNVGAFRGSNEKLFF
cdr3_nt: TGCGCCAGCAGCCTAAAGAATGTCGGCGCATTTCGGGGATCTAATGAAAAACTGTTTTTT
v_call: TRBV4-1
j_call: TRBJ1-4
d_call: -
clone_size: -

cdr3_aa: CASSPDRARPQHF
cdr3_nt: TGCGCCAGCAGTCCGGACAGGGCGAGGCCCCAGCATTTT
v_call: TRBV10-2
j_call: TRBJ1-5
d_call: TRBD1
clone_size: few

cdr3_aa: CASSPVQGAHRQAFF
cdr3_nt: TGTGCCAGCAGCCCAGTGCAGGGGGCGCATAGACAAGCTTTCTTT
v_call: TRBV5-4
j_call: TRBJ1-1
d_call: TRBD1
clone_size: once

cdr3_aa: CASSPTGYEQYF
cdr3_nt: TGTGCCAGCTCACCGACAGGCTACGAGCAGTACTTC
v_call: TRBV18
j_call: TRBJ2-7
d_call: -
clone_size: -

cdr3_aa: CASSLELARYEQYF
cdr3_nt: TGTGCCAGCAGCTTAGAACTAGCGAGGTACGAGCAGTACTTC
v_call: TRBV11-2
j_call: TRBJ2-7
d_call: TRBD2
clone_size: -

cdr3_aa: CASQGGSLNQPQHF
cdr3_nt: TGTGCCAGCCAGGGGGGCTCACTCAATCAGCCCCAGCATTTT
v_call: TRBV2
j_call: TRBJ1-5
d_call: TRBD1
clone_size: once

cdr3_aa: CASSVGQGDTEAFF
cdr3_nt: TGCGCCAGCAGTGTGGGACAGGGGGACACTGAAGCTTTCTTT
v_call: TRBV10-1
j_call: TRBJ1-1
d_call: TRBD1
clone_size: -

cdr3_aa: CASSLWSRGNTGELFF
cdr3_nt: TGTGCCAGCAGCTTGTGGTCTCGGGGAAACACCGGGGAGCTGTTTTTT
v_call: TRBV5-4
j_call: TRBJ2-2
d_call: -
clone_size: once

cdr3_aa: CAISDQGQSNYGYTF
cdr3_nt: TGTGCCATCAGTGATCAGGGGCAGTCTAACTATGGCTACACCTTC
v_call: TRBV10-3
j_call: TRBJ1-2
d_call: -
clone_size: -

cdr3_aa: CASSPGTGTAGANVLTF
cdr3_nt: TGTGCCAGTAGTCCTGGAACAGGGACCGCTGGGGCCAACGTCCTGACTTTC
v_call: TRBV19
j_call: TRBJ2-6
d_call: -
clone_size: -

cdr3_aa: CASSEPRGPGDEKLFF
cdr3_nt: TGTGCCAGCAGTGAACCACGAGGGCCGGGAGATGAAAAACTGTTTTTT
v_call: TRBV6-1
j_call: TRBJ1-4
d_call: -
clone_size: -

cdr3_aa: CASSLSQGGRETQYF
cdr3_nt: TGCGCCAGCAGCTTGTCCCAGGGAGGTCGAGAGACCCAGTACTTC
v_call: TRBV5-1
j_call: TRBJ2-5
d_call: -
clone_size: -

cdr3_aa: CASSQTSGAAEAFF
cdr3_nt: TGTGCCAGCAGCCAGACCTCTGGAGCGGCTGAAGCTTTCTTT
v_call: TRBV4-2
j_call: TRBJ1-1
d_call: -
clone_size: -

cdr3_aa: CASSFSGVGEQYF
cdr3_nt: TGTGCCAGCAGCTTTTCCGGGGTGGGCGAGCAGTACTTC
v_call: TRBV5-6
j_call: TRBJ2-7
d_call: -
clone_size: -

cdr3_aa: CASSAGNYGYTF
cdr3_nt: TGTGCCAGCAGCGCAGGAAACTATGGCTACACCTTC
v_call: TRBV6-4
j_call: TRBJ1-2
d_call: -
clone_size: -

cdr3_aa: CASSELAGWQSGANVLTF
cdr3_nt: TGTGCCAGCAGTGAATTGGCAGGGTGGCAATCTGGGGCCAACGTCCTGACTTTC
v_call: TRBV2
j_call: TRBJ2-6
d_call: -
clone_size: -

cdr3_aa: CASSPSQETFGYTF
cdr3_nt: TGTGCCAGCTCACCTTCCCAGGAAACTTTTGGCTACACCTTC
v_call: TRBV18
j_call: TRBJ1-2
d_call: -
clone_size: -

cdr3_aa: CASSPQRGAADTQYF
cdr3_nt: TGTGCCAGCAGCCCCCAGCGGGGTGCGGCAGATACGCAGTATTTT
v_call: TRBV7-2
j_call: TRBJ2-3
d_call: TRBD2
clone_size: -

cdr3_aa: CAWSAPRSDRTPLHF
cdr3_nt: TGTGCCTGGAGTGCCCCCAGGTCTGACCGGACACCCCTCCACTTT
v_call: TRBV30
j_call: TRBJ1-6
d_call: -
clone_size: -

cdr3_aa: CASSDFRDTNRGNQPQHF
cdr3_nt: TGTGCCAGCAGTGACTTCAGGGACACTAATCGGGGCAATCAGCCCCAGCATTTT
v_call: TRBV6-4
j_call: TRBJ1-5
d_call: -
clone_size: -

cdr3_aa: CASIPTGHNEKLFF
cdr3_nt: TGTGCCAGTATTCCGACAGGGCATAATGAAAAACTGTTTTTT
v_call: TRBV19
j_call: TRBJ1-4
d_call: TRBD1
clone_size: -

cdr3_aa: CASSLVTDWRNEQFF
cdr3_nt: TGTGCCAGCAGCTTAGTCACGGACTGGCGCAATGAGCAGTTCTTC
v_call: TRBV7-8
j_call: TRBJ2-1
d_call: -
clone_size: -

cdr3_aa: CAWNGPGSEAFF
cdr3_nt: TGTGCCTGGAATGGTCCAGGATCTGAAGCTTTCTTT
v_call: TRBV30
j_call: TRBJ1-1
d_call: -
clone_size: -

cdr3_aa: CASSLFSGTRTQYF
cdr3_nt: TGTGCCAGCAGCTTATTTAGCGGGACCAGGACCCAGTACTTC
v_call: TRBV5-6
j_call: TRBJ2-5
d_call: TRBD2
clone_size: -

cdr3_aa: CASSSVGRGSYGYTF
cdr3_nt: TGTGCCAGCAGCTCCGTTGGTAGGGGCAGCTATGGCTACACCTTC
v_call: TRBV7-2
j_call: TRBJ1-2
d_call: -
clone_size: -

cdr3_aa: CASSPRTGYGNEKLFF
cdr3_nt: TGTGCCAGCAGCCCACGAACGGGGTATGGTAATGAAAAACTGTTTTTT
v_call: TRBV7-9
j_call: TRBJ1-4
d_call: -
clone_size: -

cdr3_aa: CASERAFLHEQFF
cdr3_nt: TGTGCCAGCGAAAGAGCGTTCTTGCATGAGCAGTTCTTC
v_call: TRBV6-5
j_call: TRBJ2-1
d_call: -
clone_size: -